This T cell receptor (beta chain) was captured by sequencing in a study of blood T cell repertoires in COVID-19. Study background: Sites across the United States, Italy and Spain contributed samples from acute and convalescent COVID-19. The analysed material was cDNA or gDNA that came from T cells, B-cell-depleted T cells, or PBMCs.

In the original processing: Researchers report that nucleated cell counts were estimated from reference gene primer amplification. The data were produced by immunoSEQ multiplex PCR, yet TCRdb's version contains in-frame clones alone and is incomplete. V, J and clone size are taken as reported in that table, and D and trimming were inferred from the DNA itself. Of 240,000 or so clones in the sample, approximately 86% were seen once. This CDR3 is built from 15 residues. Germline CDR1 SGHNT, CDR2 YYREEE (reference sequence). The ends lost 4 bases at V and 9 bases at J; junction bases unmatched: 8. The rearrangement joins TRBV5-4 to TRBJ2-1; 12 bases match TRBD2. The source is a woman aged 25-40 years with acute or convalescent COVID-19. The sample consisted of peripheral blood. The CDR3: CASSPLAGGPSEQFF. Written as DNA, the CDR3 is TGTGCCAGCAGCCCCCTAGCGGGAGGGCCCTCTGAGCAGTTCTTC. Filled out from reference TRBV5-4 and TRBJ2-1, the complete variable domain reads ETGVTQSPTHLIKTRGQQVTLRCSSQSGHNTVSWYQQALGQGPQFIFQYYREEENGRGNFPPRFSGLQFPNYSSELNVNALELDDSALYLCASSPLAGGPSEQFFGPGTRLTVL.